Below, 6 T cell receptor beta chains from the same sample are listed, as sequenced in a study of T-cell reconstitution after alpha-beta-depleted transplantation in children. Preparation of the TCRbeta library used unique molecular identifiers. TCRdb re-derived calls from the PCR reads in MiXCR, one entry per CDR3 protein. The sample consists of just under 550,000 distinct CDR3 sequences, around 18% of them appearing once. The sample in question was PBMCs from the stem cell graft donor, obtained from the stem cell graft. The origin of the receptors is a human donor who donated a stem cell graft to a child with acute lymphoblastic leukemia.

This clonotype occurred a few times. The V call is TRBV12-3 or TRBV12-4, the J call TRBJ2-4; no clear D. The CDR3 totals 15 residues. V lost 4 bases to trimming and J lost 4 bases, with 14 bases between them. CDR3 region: CASSSPMNTKNIQYF. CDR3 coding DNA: TGTGCCAGCAGTTCCCCCATGAATACAAAAAACATTCAGTACTTC.

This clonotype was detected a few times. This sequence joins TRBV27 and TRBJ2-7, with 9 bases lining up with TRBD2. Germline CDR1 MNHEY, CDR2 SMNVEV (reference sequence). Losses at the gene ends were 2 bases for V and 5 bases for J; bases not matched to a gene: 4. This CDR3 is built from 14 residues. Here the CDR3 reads CASSLAGGRHEQYF. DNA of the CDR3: TGTGCCAGCAGTTTAGCGGGAGGGAGGCACGAGCAGTACTTC.

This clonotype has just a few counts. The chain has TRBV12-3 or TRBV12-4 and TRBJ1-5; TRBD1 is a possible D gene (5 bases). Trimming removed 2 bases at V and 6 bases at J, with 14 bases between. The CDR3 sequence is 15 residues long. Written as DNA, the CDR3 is TGTGCCAGCAGTTTAAGTCCCCAGGGTCCTCAGCCCCAGCATTTT. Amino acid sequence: CASSLSPQGPQPQHF.

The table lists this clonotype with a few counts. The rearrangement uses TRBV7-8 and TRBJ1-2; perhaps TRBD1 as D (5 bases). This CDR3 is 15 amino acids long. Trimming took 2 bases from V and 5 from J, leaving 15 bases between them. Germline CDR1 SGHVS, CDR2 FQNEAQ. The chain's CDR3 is CASSLYGEGWYGYTF. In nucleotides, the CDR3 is TGTGCCAGCAGCTTATATGGAGAGGGGTGGTATGGCTACACCTTC.

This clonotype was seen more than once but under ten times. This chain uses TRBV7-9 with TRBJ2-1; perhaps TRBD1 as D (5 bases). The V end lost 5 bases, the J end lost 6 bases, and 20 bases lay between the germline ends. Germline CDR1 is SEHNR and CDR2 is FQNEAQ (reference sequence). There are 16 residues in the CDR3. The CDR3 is CASSLIQGTWANEQFF. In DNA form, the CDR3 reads TGTGCCAGCAGCCTTATTCAGGGAACGTGGGCCAATGAGCAGTTCTTC.

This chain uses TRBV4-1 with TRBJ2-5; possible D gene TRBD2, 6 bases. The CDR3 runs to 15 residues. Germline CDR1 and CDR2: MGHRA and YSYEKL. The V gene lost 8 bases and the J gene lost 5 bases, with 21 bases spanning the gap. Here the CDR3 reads CASGRRDWVGETQYF. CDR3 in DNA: TGCGCCAGCGGGCGGCGGGATTGGGTTGGGGAGACCCAGTACTTC.